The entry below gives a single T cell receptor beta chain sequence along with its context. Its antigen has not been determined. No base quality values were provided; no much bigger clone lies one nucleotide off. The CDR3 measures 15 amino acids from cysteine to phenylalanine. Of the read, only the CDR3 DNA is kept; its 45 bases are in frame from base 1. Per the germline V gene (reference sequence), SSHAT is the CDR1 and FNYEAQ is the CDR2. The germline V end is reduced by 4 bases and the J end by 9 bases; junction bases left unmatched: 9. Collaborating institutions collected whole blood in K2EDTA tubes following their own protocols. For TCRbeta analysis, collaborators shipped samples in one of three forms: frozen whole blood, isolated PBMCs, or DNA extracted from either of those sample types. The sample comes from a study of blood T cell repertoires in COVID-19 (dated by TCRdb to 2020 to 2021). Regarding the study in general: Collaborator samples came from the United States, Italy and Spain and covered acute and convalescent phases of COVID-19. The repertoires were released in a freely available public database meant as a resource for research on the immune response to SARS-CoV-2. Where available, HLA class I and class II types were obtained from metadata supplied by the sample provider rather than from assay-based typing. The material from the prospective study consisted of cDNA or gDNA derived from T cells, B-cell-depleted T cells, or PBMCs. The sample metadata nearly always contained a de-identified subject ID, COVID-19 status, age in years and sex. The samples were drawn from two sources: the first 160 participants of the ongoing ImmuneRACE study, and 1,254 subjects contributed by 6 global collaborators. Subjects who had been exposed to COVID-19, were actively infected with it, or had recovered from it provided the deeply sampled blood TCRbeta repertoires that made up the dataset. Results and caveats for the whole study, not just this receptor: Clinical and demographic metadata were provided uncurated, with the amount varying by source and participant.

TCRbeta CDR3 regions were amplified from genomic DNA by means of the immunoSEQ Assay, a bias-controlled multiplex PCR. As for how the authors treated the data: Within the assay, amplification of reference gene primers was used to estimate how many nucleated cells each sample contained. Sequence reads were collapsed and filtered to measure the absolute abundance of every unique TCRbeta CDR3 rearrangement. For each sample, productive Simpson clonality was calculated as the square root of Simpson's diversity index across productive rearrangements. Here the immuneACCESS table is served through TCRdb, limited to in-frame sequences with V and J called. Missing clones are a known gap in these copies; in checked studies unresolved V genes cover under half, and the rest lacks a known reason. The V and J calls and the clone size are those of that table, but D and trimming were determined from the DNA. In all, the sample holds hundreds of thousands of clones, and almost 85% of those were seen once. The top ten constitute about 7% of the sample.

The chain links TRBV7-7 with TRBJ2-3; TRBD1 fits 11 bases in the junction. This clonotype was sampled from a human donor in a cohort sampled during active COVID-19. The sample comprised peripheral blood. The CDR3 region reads CASSSGTGGIVTQYF. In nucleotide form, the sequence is TGTGCCAGCAGCTCCGGGACAGGGGGAATTGTGACGCAGTATTTT.